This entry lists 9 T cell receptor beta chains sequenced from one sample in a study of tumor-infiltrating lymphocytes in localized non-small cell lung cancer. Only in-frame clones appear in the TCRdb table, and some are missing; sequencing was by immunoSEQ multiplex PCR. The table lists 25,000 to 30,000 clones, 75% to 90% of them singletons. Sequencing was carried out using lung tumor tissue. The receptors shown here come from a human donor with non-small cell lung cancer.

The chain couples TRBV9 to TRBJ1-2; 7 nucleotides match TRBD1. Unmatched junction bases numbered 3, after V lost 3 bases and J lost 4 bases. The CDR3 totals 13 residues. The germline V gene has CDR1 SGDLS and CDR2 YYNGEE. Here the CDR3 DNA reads TGTGCCAGCAGCGGCCGACAGGGCTATGGCTACACCTTC. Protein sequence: CASSGRQGYGYTF.

The chain's CDR3 is CASSLVFPTEAFF. The CDR3 region has the DNA TGTGCCAGCAGCTTAGTTTTCCCCACTGAAGCTTTCTTT. The chain employs TRBV7-2 and TRBJ1-1; D unresolved. The V gene lost 1 base and the J gene lost 4 bases, with 7 bases spanning the gap. CDR3 length equals 13 residues. Germline-derived CDR1 and CDR2 are SGHTA and FQGNSA.

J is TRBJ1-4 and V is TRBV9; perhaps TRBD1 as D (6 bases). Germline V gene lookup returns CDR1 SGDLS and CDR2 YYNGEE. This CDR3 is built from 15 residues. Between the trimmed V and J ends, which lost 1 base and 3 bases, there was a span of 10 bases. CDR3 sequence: CASSVQQGPNEKLFF. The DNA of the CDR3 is TGTGCCAGCAGCGTACAACAGGGACCTAATGAAAAACTGTTTTTT.

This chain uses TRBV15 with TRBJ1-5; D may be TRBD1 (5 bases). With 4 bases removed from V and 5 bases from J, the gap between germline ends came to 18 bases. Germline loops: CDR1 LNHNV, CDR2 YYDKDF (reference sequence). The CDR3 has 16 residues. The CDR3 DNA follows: TGTGCCACCAGCATTGGGGGGATAAGGGGTGATCAGCCCCAGCATTTT. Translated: CATSIGGIRGDQPQHF.

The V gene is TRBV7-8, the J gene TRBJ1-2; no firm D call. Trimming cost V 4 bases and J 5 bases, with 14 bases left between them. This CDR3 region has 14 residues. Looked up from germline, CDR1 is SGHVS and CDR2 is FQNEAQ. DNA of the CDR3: TGTGCCAGCAGCTCGCCCCGGCGCGGATATGGCTACACCTTC. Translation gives CASSSPRRGYGYTF.

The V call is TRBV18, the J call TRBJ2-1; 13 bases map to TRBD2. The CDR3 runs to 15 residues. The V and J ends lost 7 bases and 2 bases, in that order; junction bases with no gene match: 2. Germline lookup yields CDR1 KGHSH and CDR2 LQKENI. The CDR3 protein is CASWGTSGAYNEQFF. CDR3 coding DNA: TGTGCCAGCTGGGGGACTAGCGGGGCCTACAATGAGCAGTTCTTC.

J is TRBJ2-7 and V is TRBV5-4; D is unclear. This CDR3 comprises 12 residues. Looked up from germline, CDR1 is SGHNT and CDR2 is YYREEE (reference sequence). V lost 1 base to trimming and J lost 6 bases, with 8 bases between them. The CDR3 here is CASSLPSFEQYF. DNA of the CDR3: TGTGCCAGCAGCTTGCCCAGTTTCGAGCAGTACTTC.

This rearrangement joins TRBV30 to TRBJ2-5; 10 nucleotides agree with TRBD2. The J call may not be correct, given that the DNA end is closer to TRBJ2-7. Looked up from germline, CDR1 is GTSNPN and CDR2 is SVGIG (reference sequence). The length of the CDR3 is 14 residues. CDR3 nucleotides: TGTGCCTGGAGTGTCGAGCGGGGGGGCTACGAGCAGTACTTC. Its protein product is CAWSVERGGYEQYF.

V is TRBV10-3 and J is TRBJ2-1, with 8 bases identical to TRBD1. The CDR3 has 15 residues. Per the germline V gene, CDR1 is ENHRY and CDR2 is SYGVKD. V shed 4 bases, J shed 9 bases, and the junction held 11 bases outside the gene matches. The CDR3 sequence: CAISGYGRGLGEQFF. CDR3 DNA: TGTGCCATCAGTGGTTATGGCAGGGGGCTTGGTGAGCAGTTCTTC.